A single sample is the source of the 17 T cell receptor beta chains below, sequenced in a study of identical twins. A single record per CDR3 protein comes from TCRdb applying MiXCR to the 5' RACE reads. The profile shows roughly 690,000 distinct CDR3 sequences, roughly 20% of them singletons. The data also belong to a second study, concerning T cells expressing NK-cell markers.

The sequenced sample was PBMCs. The receptors come from a young woman in good health.

V is TRBV7-8 and J is TRBJ2-7; TRBD2 might be the D (5 bases). The V end was cut by 2 bases, the J end by 0 bases, with 8 bases between. Germline CDR1 SGHVS, CDR2 FQNEAQ. This CDR3 is built from 14 residues. The chain's CDR3 is CASSLRGASYEQYF. The CDR3 coding sequence is TGTGCCAGCAGCTTACGGGGTGCCTCCTACGAGCAGTACTTC.

V gene TRBV5-1 combines with J gene TRBJ2-1; D is possibly TRBD2 (5 bases). This CDR3 comprises 14 residues. V was clipped by 4 bases and J by 4 bases, with 12 bases between them. The germline V gene encodes CDR1 SGHRS and CDR2 YFSETQ. The CDR3 nucleotides read TGCGCCAGCAGCCCGCAGAGGGCGTACAATGAGCAGTTCTTC. It yields the protein CASSPQRAYNEQFF. Full variable domain (outside the CDR3, taken from reference TRBV5-1 and TRBJ2-1): KAGVTQTPRYLIKTRGQQVTLSCSPISGHRSVSWYQQTPGQGLQFLFEYFSETQRNKGNFPGRFSGRQFSNSRSEMNVSTLELGDSALYLCASSPQRAYNEQFFGPGTRLTVL.

This clonotype was detected a few times. The chain uses TRBV30 and TRBJ2-1; D is uncertain. The CDR3 runs 13 residues. From germline, CDR1 is GTSNPN and CDR2 SVGIG (reference sequence). With 6 bases removed from V and 2 bases from J, the gap between germline ends came to 11 bases. The CDR3: CACVLAAYNEQFF. The CDR3 nucleotides are TGTGCCTGCGTCCTCGCTGCCTACAATGAGCAGTTCTTC.

This clonotype was recorded at least ten times. The chain recombines TRBV5-1 with TRBJ2-7, with TRBD1 matching 11 bases. This CDR3 is 15 amino acids long. The germline V gene encodes CDR1 SGHRS and CDR2 YFSETQ. The ends lost 1 base at V and 1 base at J; junction bases unmatched: 1. In nucleotides, the CDR3 is TGCGCCAGCAGCTTGCGGGACAGGGGGTCCTACGAGCAGTACTTC. This gives the protein CASSLRDRGSYEQYF.

Many counts were recorded for this clonotype. This CDR3 reads CASSRGAGTDTQYF. CDR3 sequence (DNA): TGTGCCAGCAGTCGCGGGGCAGGCACAGATACGCAGTATTTT. The chain combines TRBV12-3 or TRBV12-4 with TRBJ2-3; possibly TRBD2 for D (6 bases). V was trimmed by 5 bases and J by 1 base, leaving 10 bases between them. The CDR3 extends over 14 amino acids.

This clonotype was observed a few times. The rearrangement links TRBV5-1 to TRBJ1-2, with 9 positions matching TRBD1. Germline V gene lookup returns CDR1 SGHRS and CDR2 YFSETQ. The CDR3 length is 15 residues. V lost 3 bases and J lost 4; bases outside the gene matches: 7. The CDR3 loop is CASSSGTGSFYGYTF. CDR3 nucleotide sequence: TGCGCCAGCAGCTCGGGGACAGGGAGTTTCTATGGCTACACCTTC.

This clonotype was seen a few times. The chain employs TRBV5-1 and TRBJ2-5, with D maybe TRBD2 (5 bases). The germline gives CDR1 SGHRS, CDR2 YFSETQ. The CDR3 contains 14 residues. V gave up 0 bases and J gave up 7 bases, with 13 bases separating them. The CDR3 region has the DNA TGCGCCAGCAGCTTGGCCGAGGGCGGCGGGACCCAGTACTTC. Translating gives CASSLAEGGGTQYF.

This clonotype showed up just a few times. The chain uses TRBV20-1 and TRBJ2-1; D is possibly TRBD2 (5 bases). V lost 0 bases and J 6 bases, leaving 9 bases between the germline ends. The CDR3 sequence is 13 residues long. Germline CDR1 and CDR2: DFQATT and SNEGSKA (reference sequence). The CDR3 reads CSARELGVNEQFF. The CDR3 DNA follows: TGCAGTGCTAGAGAACTAGGAGTCAATGAGCAGTTCTTC.

The genes are TRBV9 and TRBJ2-2; weak D call: TRBD2 (6 bases). The CDR3 totals 14 residues. V was cut by 0 bases and J by 7 bases, with 10 bases left in between. Per the germline V gene, CDR1 is SGDLS and CDR2 is YYNGEE. CDR3 sequence reads: CASSVVEGYGELFF. CDR3 sequence (DNA): TGTGCCAGCAGCGTAGTGGAGGGCTACGGGGAGCTGTTTTTT.

This clonotype was counted between two and nine times. V and J are TRBV7-3 and TRBJ2-1; D may be TRBD1 (5 bases). The CDR3 is made up of 12 amino acids. CDR1 and CDR2 (germline): SGHTA, FQGTGA. The V end was cut by 3 bases, the J end by 8 bases, with 8 bases between. CDR3 DNA sequence: TGTGCCAGCAGCTTTCAGGGCCATGAGCAGTTCTTC. Translating it yields CASSFQGHEQFF. The variable domain in full, completed from reference TRBV7-3 and TRBJ2-1, reads GAGVSQTPSNKVTEKGKYVELRCDPISGHTALYWYRQSLGQGPEFLIYFQGTGAADDSGLPNDRFFAVRPEGSVSTLKIQRTERGDSAVYLCASSFQGHEQFFGPGTRLTVL.

This clonotype was seen at least ten times. The CDR3, as DNA: TGCAGTGCTAGAGATCAAGGGAAAGGTGAGCAGTTCTTC. Its translation is CSARDQGKGEQFF. This rearrangement joins TRBV20-1 to TRBJ2-1, with D unresolved. The CDR3 has 13 amino acids. V shed 0 bases and J shed 9 bases, with 12 bases lying between them. The germline V gene has CDR1 DFQATT and CDR2 SNEGSKA (reference sequence).

Turning to this clonotype: The junction shows a germline mismatch at one end, possibly a read error. This chain uses TRBV7-9 with TRBJ2-7; 10 bases fit TRBD2. The germline CDR1 and CDR2 sequences are SEHNR and FQNEAQ (reference sequence). CDR3 length equals 13 residues. The CDR3 spells CATSFGSGRVKYF. The CDR3 nucleotides read TGTGCCACCAGCTTTGGCAGCGGGAGGGTGAAGTACTTC.

This clonotype was found many times. The chain employs TRBV11-2 and TRBJ2-2, with 11 bases fitting TRBD2. CDR1 SGHAT and CDR2 FQNNGV come from the germline V gene. J gave up 5 bases and V 4 bases, and 3 bases lay outside the gene matches. The CDR3 extends over 15 amino acids. The CDR3: CASSSSSGRTGELFF. CDR3 DNA: TGTGCCAGCAGCTCGTCTAGCGGGAGGACCGGGGAGCTGTTTTTT.

This clonotype was detected only a few times. The chain's CDR3 is CASSLVSGAQQSYEQYF. The CDR3 nucleotides read TGCGCCAGCAGCTTGGTCAGCGGGGCACAACAATCCTACGAGCAGTACTTC. The rearrangement uses TRBV5-1 and TRBJ2-7; 7 bases fit TRBD2. The CDR3 totals 17 residues. Germline V lookup: CDR1 SGHRS, CDR2 YFSETQ. Losses at the gene ends were 0 bases for V and 1 base for J; bases not matched to a gene: 10.

The chain carries TRBV20-1 and TRBJ2-7; TRBD1 agrees at 7 bases. The germline V gene has CDR1 DFQATT and CDR2 SNEGSKA (reference sequence). The V gene end was trimmed by 1 base and the J gene end by 1 base; junction bases not matched to a gene: 4. This CDR3 comprises 14 residues. CDR3 sequence reads: CSARGRGPSYEQYF. The CDR3 DNA sequence: TGCAGTGCTAGAGGAAGGGGGCCGTCCTACGAGCAGTACTTC.

This clonotype was seen a handful of times. The V and J genes are TRBV9 and TRBJ2-1; D may be TRBD2 (6 bases). CDR3 length: 16 amino acids. Trimming cost V 0 bases and J 3 bases, with 13 bases left between them. The germline gives CDR1 SGDLS, CDR2 YYNGEE. CDR3 bases: TGTGCCAGCAGCGTAGTTGCGGGAAATATCTACAATGAGCAGTTCTTC. It yields the protein CASSVVAGNIYNEQFF.

This clonotype was recorded at least ten times. V is TRBV6-6 and J is TRBJ2-7; TRBD2 is a possible D gene (5 bases). The germline V and J ends were trimmed by 4 bases and 2 bases, with 9 bases remaining between them. The CDR3 is made up of 13 amino acids. Germline V gene sequence: CDR1 MNHNY, CDR2 SVGAGI (reference sequence). The DNA of the CDR3 is TGTGCCAGCAGTTCAAGCGGCCCCTACGAGCAGTACTTC. Its protein product is CASSSSGPYEQYF.